The rows below give T cell receptor beta chains drawn from one sample of a study of blood T cell repertoires in COVID-19. Method: immunoSEQ multiplex PCR; TCRdb's copy keeps in-frame clones and lacks some. The table has around 80,000 clones, approximately 82% seen once. The specimen sequenced was peripheral blood. These receptors came from a human donor in a cohort sampled during active COVID-19. Each CDR3 is given with its conserved first and last residue. Each record gives: V gene, D gene, J gene, clone size, CDR3 DNA, CDR3 protein. A D gene is named only where the DNA matches it firmly. A row's size may be missing; if present it is once, few, many or a size class.

V gene: TRBV2
D gene: -
J gene: TRBJ1-1
clone size: -
CDR3 DNA: TGTGCCAGCAGTTCGGCGGGAATTGAAGCTTTCTTT
CDR3 protein: CASSSAGIEAFF

V gene: TRBV27
D gene: TRBD1
J gene: TRBJ2-7
clone size: -
CDR3 DNA: TGTGCCAGCGGGGACAGACCCTACGAGCAGTACTTC
CDR3 protein: CASGDRPYEQYF

V gene: TRBV28
D gene: TRBD1
J gene: TRBJ1-5
clone size: -
CDR3 DNA: TGTGCCAGCCTCCGGGACAGAGTTCAGCCCCAGCATTTT
CDR3 protein: CASLRDRVQPQHF

V gene: TRBV6-1
D gene: -
J gene: TRBJ2-1
clone size: once
CDR3 DNA: TGTGCCAGCAGTGAAGCTATCGGTAGCGTCTCCTACAATGAGCAGTTCTTC
CDR3 protein: CASSEAIGSVSYNEQFF

V gene: TRBV24-1
D gene: TRBD1
J gene: TRBJ2-5
clone size: -
CDR3 DNA: TGTGCCACCAGTGATTTGCAGGGGGCTGAGACCCAGTACTTC
CDR3 protein: CATSDLQGAETQYF

V gene: TRBV28
D gene: TRBD1
J gene: TRBJ1-2
clone size: -
CDR3 DNA: TGTGCCAGCAGTTTAGTGGACAGGGGCAAAGGCTACACCTTC
CDR3 protein: CASSLVDRGKGYTF

V gene: TRBV29-1
D gene: TRBD1
J gene: TRBJ1-1
clone size: -
CDR3 DNA: TGCAGCGCCCGACAGGGGGTCTCTGAAGCTTTCTTT
CDR3 protein: CSARQGVSEAFF

V gene: TRBV9
D gene: TRBD1
J gene: TRBJ1-5
clone size: once
CDR3 DNA: TGTGCCAGCAGCCCCCAGGGGGTGGGAGGTCAGCCCCAGCATTTT
CDR3 protein: CASSPQGVGGQPQHF

V gene: TRBV7-8
D gene: -
J gene: TRBJ1-1
clone size: -
CDR3 DNA: TGTGCCAGCAGCTTAGCGCACCCGGGGGAGGCTTTCTTT
CDR3 protein: CASSLAHPGEAFF

V gene: TRBV15
D gene: -
J gene: TRBJ1-1
clone size: -
CDR3 DNA: TGTGCCACCAGCAGAGAACAGGGAGTGAACACTGAAGCTTTCTTT
CDR3 protein: CATSREQGVNTEAFF

V gene: TRBV6-5
D gene: TRBD1
J gene: TRBJ1-3
clone size: -
CDR3 DNA: TGTGCCAGCAGCGAGACAGGGACCGGAAACACCATATATTTT
CDR3 protein: CASSETGTGNTIYF

V gene: TRBV5-6
D gene: -
J gene: TRBJ1-1
clone size: few
CDR3 DNA: TGTGCCAGCAGCACCAGTACTGAAGCTTTCTTT
CDR3 protein: CASSTSTEAFF

V gene: TRBV7-9
D gene: TRBD2
J gene: TRBJ2-1
clone size: few
CDR3 DNA: TGTGCCAGCAGCTTTGGGCTACTAGCGGGAGGGGGGTCCTACAATGAGCAGTTCTTC
CDR3 protein: CASSFGLLAGGGSYNEQFF

V gene: TRBV2
D gene: TRBD2
J gene: TRBJ2-7
clone size: -
CDR3 DNA: TGTGCCAGCAGTGCCGGGAGGGCCCGGTACGAGCAGTACTTC
CDR3 protein: CASSAGRARYEQYF

V gene: TRBV18
D gene: TRBD1
J gene: TRBJ2-7
clone size: -
CDR3 DNA: TGTGCCAGCTCACCGGACAGGGGGAGAACCTACGAGCAGTACTTC
CDR3 protein: CASSPDRGRTYEQYF

V gene: TRBV5-5
D gene: TRBD1
J gene: TRBJ1-4
clone size: -
CDR3 DNA: TGTGCCAGCAGCTCCGGGACAGGGGATGAAAAACTGTTTTTT
CDR3 protein: CASSSGTGDEKLFF

V gene: TRBV2
D gene: TRBD2
J gene: TRBJ2-1
clone size: -
CDR3 DNA: TGTGCCAGCAGCCCAGGGCTAGCGGGAGGGGGTGAGCAGTTCTTC
CDR3 protein: CASSPGLAGGGEQFF

V gene: TRBV4-2
D gene: TRBD2
J gene: TRBJ2-3
clone size: -
CDR3 DNA: TGTGCCAGCAGCCAGGGACTAGCGCCTAGCACAGATACGCAGTATTTT
CDR3 protein: CASSQGLAPSTDTQYF

V gene: TRBV20-1
D gene: -
J gene: TRBJ2-1
clone size: -
CDR3 DNA: TGCAGTGCCGGCGGGAACAATGAGCAGTTCTTC
CDR3 protein: CSAGGNNEQFF

V gene: TRBV5-4
D gene: -
J gene: TRBJ2-2
clone size: -
CDR3 DNA: TGTGCCAGCACCAGCCCGGGGGGCCAGAATACCGGGGAGCTGTTTTTT
CDR3 protein: CASTSPGGQNTGELFF

V gene: TRBV15
D gene: TRBD1
J gene: TRBJ2-5
clone size: -
CDR3 DNA: TGTGCCACCAGCAGACAGGAGAGGGCGGGACAGGGCCAAGAGACCCAGTACTTC
CDR3 protein: CATSRQERAGQGQETQYF

V gene: TRBV12-3/TRBV12-4
D gene: -
J gene: TRBJ2-1
clone size: -
CDR3 DNA: TGTGCCAGCAGCCCCCCGAGGCTCAATGAGCAGTTCTTC
CDR3 protein: CASSPPRLNEQFF

V gene: TRBV7-6
D gene: TRBD1
J gene: TRBJ1-4
clone size: -
CDR3 DNA: TGTGCCAGCAGCTTAGCGGGACAGCCTAATGAAAAACTGTTTTTT
CDR3 protein: CASSLAGQPNEKLFF

V gene: TRBV4-2
D gene: TRBD1
J gene: TRBJ2-3
clone size: -
CDR3 DNA: TGTGCCAGCAGCCAAGAAGTTCACAGGGGCGCAGATACGCAGTATTTT
CDR3 protein: CASSQEVHRGADTQYF

V gene: TRBV30
D gene: TRBD1
J gene: TRBJ1-6
clone size: -
CDR3 DNA: TGTGCCTGGACTCGGACAGGGAGCAATTCACCCCTCCACTTT
CDR3 protein: CAWTRTGSNSPLHF

V gene: TRBV5-1
D gene: -
J gene: TRBJ1-2
clone size: -
CDR3 DNA: TGCGCCAGCAGCGCTGACAGCAGCAACTGGCTCTATGGCTACACCTTC
CDR3 protein: CASSADSSNWLYGYTF

V gene: TRBV6-5
D gene: -
J gene: TRBJ2-3
clone size: -
CDR3 DNA: TGTGCCAGCGGAGATCACACAGATACGCAGTATTTT
CDR3 protein: CASGDHTDTQYF

V gene: TRBV19
D gene: -
J gene: TRBJ2-1
clone size: -
CDR3 DNA: TGTGCCAGTGGACAGAGCTCCTACAATGAGCAGTTCTTC
CDR3 protein: CASGQSSYNEQFF

V gene: TRBV5-3
D gene: TRBD2
J gene: TRBJ2-5
clone size: -
CDR3 DNA: TGTGCCAGAAGTTGGGGAGGGCAAGAGACCCAGTACTTC
CDR3 protein: CARSWGGQETQYF

V gene: TRBV28
D gene: TRBD1
J gene: TRBJ1-1
clone size: -
CDR3 DNA: TGTGCCAGCAGCTCGATCAACAGGGGAATTAACACTGAAGCTTTCTTT
CDR3 protein: CASSSINRGINTEAFF